The TCR beta chain described here comes from a study of cytomegalovirus exposure and HLA in healthy donors. PCR primers comprised 60 Vbeta and 13 Jbeta primers. Generated by immunoSEQ multiplex PCR, the TCRdb table keeps only in-frame clones and is missing some. The sample has more than 80,000 clones; roughly 75% are singletons. This clone was observed once. Its matching antigen is unknown. Germline CDR1 reads LNHNV; CDR2 reads YYDKDF (reference sequence). The CDR3 has 15 amino acids. V dropped 3 bases and J dropped 8; count of bases not matched to a gene: 9. Findings of the study overall: Productive status was seen about 90% or about 30% of the time for most TCR beta V segments in an earlier analysis. Despite most TCR sequences being rare, some public TCRs occurred in many donors. In a later analysis, at a false discovery rate of 0.05, 16,951 TCR beta sequences matched HLA alleles.

The sequence was obtained from a man aged 35-49 years in good health and CMV-seronegative. Input material: PBMCs. The chain is built from TRBV15 and TRBJ1-4, with 7 bases aligning to TRBD1. Here the CDR3 DNA reads TGTGCCACCAGCAGCAATACAGGGGAGTGGGAAAAACTGTTTTTT. The encoded protein is CATSSNTGEWEKLFF.